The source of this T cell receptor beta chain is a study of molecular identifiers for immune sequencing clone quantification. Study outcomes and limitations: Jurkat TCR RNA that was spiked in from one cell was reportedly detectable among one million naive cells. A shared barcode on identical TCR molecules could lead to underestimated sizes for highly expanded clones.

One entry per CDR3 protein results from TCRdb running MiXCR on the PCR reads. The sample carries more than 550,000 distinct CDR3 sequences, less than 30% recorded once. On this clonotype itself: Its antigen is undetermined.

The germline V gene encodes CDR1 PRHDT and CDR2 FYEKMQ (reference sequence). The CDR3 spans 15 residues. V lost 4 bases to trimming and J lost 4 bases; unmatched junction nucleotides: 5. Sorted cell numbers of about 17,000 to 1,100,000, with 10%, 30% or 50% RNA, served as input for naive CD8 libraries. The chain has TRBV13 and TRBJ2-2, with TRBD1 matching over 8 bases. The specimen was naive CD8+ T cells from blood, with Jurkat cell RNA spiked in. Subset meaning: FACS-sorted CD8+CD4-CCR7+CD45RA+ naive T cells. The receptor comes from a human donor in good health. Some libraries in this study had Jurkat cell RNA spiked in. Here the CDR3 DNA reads TGTGCCAGCAGCTCGACAGGGGAGAGCACCGGGGAGCTGTTTTTT. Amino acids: CASSSTGESTGELFF.